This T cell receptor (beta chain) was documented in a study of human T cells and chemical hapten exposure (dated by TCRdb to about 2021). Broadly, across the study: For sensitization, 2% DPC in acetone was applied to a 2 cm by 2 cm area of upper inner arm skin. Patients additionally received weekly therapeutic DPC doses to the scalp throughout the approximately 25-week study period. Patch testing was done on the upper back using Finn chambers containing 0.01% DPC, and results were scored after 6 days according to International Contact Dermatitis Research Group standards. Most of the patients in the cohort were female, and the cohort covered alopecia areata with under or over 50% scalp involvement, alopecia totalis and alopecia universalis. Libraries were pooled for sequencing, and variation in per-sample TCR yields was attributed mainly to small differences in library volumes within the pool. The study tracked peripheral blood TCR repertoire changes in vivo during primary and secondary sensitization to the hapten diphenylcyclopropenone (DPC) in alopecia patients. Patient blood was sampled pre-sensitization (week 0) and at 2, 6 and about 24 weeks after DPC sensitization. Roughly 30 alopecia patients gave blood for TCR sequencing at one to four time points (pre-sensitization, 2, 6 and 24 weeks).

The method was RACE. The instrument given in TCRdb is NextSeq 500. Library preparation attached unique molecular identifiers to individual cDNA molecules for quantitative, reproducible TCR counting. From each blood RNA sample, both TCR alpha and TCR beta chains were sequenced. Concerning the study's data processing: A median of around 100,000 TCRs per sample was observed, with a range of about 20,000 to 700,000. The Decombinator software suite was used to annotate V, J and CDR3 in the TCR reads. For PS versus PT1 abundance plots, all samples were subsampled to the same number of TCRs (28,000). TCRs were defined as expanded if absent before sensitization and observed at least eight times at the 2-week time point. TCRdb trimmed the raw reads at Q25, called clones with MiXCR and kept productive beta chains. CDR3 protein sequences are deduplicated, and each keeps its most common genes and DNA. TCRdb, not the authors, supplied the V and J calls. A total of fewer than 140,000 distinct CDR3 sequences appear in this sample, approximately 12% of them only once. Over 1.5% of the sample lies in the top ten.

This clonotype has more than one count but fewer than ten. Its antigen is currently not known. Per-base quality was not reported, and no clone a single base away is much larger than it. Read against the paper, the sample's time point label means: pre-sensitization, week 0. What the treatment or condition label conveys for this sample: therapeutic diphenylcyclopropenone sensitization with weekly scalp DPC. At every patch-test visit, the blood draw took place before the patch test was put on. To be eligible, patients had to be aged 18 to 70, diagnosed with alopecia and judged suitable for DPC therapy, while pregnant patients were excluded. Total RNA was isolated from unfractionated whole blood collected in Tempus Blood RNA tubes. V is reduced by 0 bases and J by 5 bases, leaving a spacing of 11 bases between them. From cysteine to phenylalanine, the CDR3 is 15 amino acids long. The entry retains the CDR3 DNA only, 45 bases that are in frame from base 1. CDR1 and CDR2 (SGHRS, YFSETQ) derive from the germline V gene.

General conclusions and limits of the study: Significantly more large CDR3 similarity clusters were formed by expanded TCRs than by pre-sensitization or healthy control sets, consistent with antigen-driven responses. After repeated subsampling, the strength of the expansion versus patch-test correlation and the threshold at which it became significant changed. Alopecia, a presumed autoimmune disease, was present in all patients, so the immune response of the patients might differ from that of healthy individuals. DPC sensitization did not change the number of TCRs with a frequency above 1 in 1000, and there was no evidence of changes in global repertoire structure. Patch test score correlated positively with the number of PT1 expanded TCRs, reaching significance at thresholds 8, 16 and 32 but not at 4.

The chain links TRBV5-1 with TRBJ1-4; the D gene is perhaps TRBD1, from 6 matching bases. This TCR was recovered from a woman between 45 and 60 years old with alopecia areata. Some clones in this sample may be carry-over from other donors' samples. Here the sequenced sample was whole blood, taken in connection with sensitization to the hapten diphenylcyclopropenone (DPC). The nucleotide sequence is TGCGCCAGCAGCTTGGAGGGGGGCCGGAATGAAAAACTGTTTTTT. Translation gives CASSLEGGRNEKLFF.